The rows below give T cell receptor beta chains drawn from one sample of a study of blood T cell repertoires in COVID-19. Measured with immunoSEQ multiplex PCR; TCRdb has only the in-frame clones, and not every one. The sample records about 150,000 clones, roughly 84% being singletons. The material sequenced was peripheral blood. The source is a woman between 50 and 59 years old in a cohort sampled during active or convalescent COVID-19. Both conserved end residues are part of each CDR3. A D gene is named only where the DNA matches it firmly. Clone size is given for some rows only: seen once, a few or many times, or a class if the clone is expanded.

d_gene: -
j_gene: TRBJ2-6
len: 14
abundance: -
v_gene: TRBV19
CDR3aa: CASKNSGGANVLTF
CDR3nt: TGTGCCAGTAAAAATAGCGGTGGGGCCAACGTCCTGACTTTC

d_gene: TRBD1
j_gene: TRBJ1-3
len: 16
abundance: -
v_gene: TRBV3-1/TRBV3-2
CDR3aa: CASSQGQGVSGNTIYF
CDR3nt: TGTGCCAGCAGCCAAGGACAGGGGGTCTCTGGAAACACCATATATTTT

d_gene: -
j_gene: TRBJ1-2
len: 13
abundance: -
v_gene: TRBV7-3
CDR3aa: CASTQGPPYGYTF
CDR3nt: TGTGCCAGCACCCAGGGGCCCCCTTATGGCTACACCTTC

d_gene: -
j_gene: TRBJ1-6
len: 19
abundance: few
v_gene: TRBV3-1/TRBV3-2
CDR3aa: CASSPLGGGSATRNSPLHF
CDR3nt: TGTGCCAGCAGCCCCCTGGGGGGAGGATCCGCCACCCGTAATTCACCCCTCCACTTT

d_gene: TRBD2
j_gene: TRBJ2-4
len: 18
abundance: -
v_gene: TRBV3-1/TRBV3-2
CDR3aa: CASSRTSGGAIAKNIQYF
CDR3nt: TGTGCCAGCAGTCGGACTAGCGGGGGGGCCATAGCCAAAAACATTCAGTACTTC

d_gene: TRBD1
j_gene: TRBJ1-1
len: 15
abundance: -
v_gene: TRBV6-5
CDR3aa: CASSFQKTGGTEAFF
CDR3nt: TGTGCCAGCAGTTTCCAGAAAACAGGGGGCACTGAAGCTTTCTTT

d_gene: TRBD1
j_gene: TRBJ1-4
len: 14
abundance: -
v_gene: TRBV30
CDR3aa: CAWRKGAPGEKLFF
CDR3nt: TGTGCCTGGAGGAAGGGGGCCCCTGGGGAAAAACTGTTTTTT

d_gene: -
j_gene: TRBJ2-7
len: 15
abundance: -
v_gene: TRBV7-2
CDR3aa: CASSSGLSSLYEQYF
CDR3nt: TGTGCCAGCAGCTCTGGACTTTCCTCTTTATACGAGCAGTACTTC

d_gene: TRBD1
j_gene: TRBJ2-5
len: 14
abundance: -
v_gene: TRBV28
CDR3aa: CASSAQGARGTQYF
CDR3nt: TGTGCCAGCAGTGCCCAGGGGGCGCGGGGGACCCAGTACTTC

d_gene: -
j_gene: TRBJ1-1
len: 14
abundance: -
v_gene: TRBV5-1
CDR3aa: CASSFNPGNTEAFF
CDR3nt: TGCGCCAGCAGCTTCAATCCCGGTAACACTGAAGCTTTCTTT

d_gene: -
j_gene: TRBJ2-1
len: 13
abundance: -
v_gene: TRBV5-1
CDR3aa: CATGLNPDNEQFF
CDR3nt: TGCGCCACTGGACTAAACCCTGACAATGAGCAGTTCTTC

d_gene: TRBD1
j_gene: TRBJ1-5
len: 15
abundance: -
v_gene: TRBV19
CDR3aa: CASSIWGQGAQPQHF
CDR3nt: TGTGCCAGTAGTATTTGGGGACAGGGTGCCCAGCCCCAGCATTTT

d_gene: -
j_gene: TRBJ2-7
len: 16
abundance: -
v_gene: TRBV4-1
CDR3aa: CASSQDSDYRYYEQYF
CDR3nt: TGCGCCAGCAGCCAAGATTCCGACTACCGATACTACGAGCAGTACTTC

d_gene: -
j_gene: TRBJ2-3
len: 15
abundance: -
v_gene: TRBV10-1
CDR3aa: CASSPASSTTDTQYF
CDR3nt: TGCGCCAGCAGCCCCGCTAGCAGTACTACAGATACGCAGTATTTT

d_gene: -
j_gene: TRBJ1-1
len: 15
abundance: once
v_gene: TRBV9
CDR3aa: CASSVAGEVGTEAFF
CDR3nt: TGTGCCAGCAGCGTAGCAGGGGAAGTGGGCACTGAAGCTTTCTTT

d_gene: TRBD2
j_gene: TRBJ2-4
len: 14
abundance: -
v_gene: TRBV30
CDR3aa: CAWSVASGENIQYF
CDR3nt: TGTGCCTGGAGTGTAGCCAGCGGGGAAAACATTCAGTACTTC

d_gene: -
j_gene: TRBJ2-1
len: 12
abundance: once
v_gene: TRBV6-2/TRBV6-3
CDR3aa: CASSRHYNEQFF
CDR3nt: TGTGCCAGCAGCCGACACTACAATGAGCAGTTCTTC

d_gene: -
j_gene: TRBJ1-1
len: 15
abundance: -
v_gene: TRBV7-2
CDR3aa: CASTPRGGVNTEAFF
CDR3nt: TGTGCCAGCACCCCCCGGGGAGGGGTGAACACTGAAGCTTTCTTT

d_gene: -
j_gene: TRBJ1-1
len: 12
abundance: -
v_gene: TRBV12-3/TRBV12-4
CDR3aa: CASRTTGSEAFF
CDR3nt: TGTGCCAGCAGGACGACAGGTTCTGAAGCTTTCTTT

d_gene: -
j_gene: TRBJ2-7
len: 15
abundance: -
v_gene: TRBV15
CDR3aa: CATSRDLTESYEQYF
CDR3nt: TGTGCCACCAGCAGAGATTTGACAGAATCCTACGAGCAGTACTTC

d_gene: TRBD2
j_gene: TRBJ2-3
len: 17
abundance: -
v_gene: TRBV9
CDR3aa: CASSVTPTSGGLDTQYF
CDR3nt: TGTGCCAGCAGCGTAACTCCGACTAGCGGGGGCCTAGATACGCAGTATTTT

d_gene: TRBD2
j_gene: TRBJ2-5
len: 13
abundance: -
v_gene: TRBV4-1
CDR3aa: CASSHSGGETQYF
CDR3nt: TGCGCCAGCAGCCATAGCGGGGGTGAGACCCAGTACTTC

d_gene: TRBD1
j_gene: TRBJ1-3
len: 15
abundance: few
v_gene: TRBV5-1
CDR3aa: CASSVGQGVGNTIYF
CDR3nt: TGCGCCAGCAGCGTTGGACAGGGAGTGGGAAACACCATATATTTT

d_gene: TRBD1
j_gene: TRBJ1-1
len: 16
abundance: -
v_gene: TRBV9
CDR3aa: CASSAQGALRDTEAFF
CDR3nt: TGTGCCAGCAGCGCGCAGGGGGCGTTAAGGGACACTGAAGCTTTCTTT

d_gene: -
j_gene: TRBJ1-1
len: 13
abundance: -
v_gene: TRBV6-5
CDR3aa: CASTTGLNTEAFF
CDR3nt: TGTGCCAGCACCACAGGGCTGAACACTGAAGCTTTCTTT

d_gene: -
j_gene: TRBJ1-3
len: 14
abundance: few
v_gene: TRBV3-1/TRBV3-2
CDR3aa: CASSQGTLVNTIYF
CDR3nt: TGTGCCAGCAGCCAAGGGACACTCGTAAACACCATATATTTT

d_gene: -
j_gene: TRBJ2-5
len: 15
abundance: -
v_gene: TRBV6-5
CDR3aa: CASSLWSAEQETQYF
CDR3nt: TGTGCCAGCTCCCTTTGGTCCGCGGAACAAGAGACCCAGTACTTC

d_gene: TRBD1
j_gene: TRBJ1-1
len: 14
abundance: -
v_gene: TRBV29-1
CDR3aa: CSVVEDRGGTEAFF
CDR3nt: TGCAGCGTTGTGGAGGACAGGGGGGGCACTGAAGCTTTCTTT

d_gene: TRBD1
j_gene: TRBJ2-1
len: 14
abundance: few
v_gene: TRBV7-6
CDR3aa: CASSAGQGNDEQFF
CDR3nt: TGTGCCAGCAGTGCGGGACAGGGGAATGATGAGCAGTTCTTC

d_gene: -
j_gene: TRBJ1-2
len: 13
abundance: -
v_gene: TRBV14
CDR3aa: CASSQRQSYGYTF
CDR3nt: TGTGCCAGCAGCCAAAGACAGTCTTATGGCTACACCTTC

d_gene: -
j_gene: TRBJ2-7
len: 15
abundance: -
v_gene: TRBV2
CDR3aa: CASSEVRGSGYEQYF
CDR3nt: TGTGCCAGCAGTGAAGTCAGGGGTTCAGGCTACGAGCAGTACTTC

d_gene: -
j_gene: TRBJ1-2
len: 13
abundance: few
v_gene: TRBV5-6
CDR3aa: CASSAGSRYGYTF
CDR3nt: TGTGCCAGCAGCGCAGGGTCTCGGTATGGCTACACCTTC

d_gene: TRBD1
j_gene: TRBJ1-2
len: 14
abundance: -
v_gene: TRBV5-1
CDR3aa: CASSLDQGDYGYTF
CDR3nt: TGCGCCAGCAGCTTGGATCAGGGGGACTATGGCTACACCTTC

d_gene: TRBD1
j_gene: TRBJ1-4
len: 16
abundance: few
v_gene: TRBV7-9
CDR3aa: CASSSPTGDLNEKLFF
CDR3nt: TGTGCCAGCAGCTCACCCACAGGGGATCTTAATGAAAAACTGTTTTTT

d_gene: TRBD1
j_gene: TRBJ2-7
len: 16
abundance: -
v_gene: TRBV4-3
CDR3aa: CASSQDVRGPTYEQYF
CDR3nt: TGCGCCAGCAGCCAAGATGTGAGGGGGCCCACCTACGAGCAGTACTTC

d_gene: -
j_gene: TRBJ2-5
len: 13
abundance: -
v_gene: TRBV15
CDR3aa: CATSRDLEGPQYF
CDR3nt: TGTGCCACCAGCAGAGATTTGGAGGGTCCCCAGTACTTC

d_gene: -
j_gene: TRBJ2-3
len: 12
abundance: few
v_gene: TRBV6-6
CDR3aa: CASTDEGDTQYF
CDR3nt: TGTGCCAGCACCGACGAGGGAGATACGCAGTATTTT

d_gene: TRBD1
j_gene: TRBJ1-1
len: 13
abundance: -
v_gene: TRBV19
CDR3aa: CASRQGARTEAFF
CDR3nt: TGTGCCAGTAGACAGGGGGCTCGGACTGAAGCTTTCTTT

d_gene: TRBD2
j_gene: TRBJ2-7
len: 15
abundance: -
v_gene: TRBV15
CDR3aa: CATSRTSGSSYEQYF
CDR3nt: TGTGCCACCAGCAGGACTAGCGGTAGCTCCTACGAGCAGTACTTC

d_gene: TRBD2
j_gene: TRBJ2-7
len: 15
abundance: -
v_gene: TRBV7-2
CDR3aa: CASRGPGLDMGEQYF
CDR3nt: TGTGCCAGCAGGGGACCGGGACTAGATATGGGCGAGCAGTACTTC

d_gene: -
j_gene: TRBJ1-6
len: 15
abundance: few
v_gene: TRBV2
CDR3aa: CASTLQGRRNSPLHF
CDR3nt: TGTGCCAGTACTCTACAGGGACGGCGAAATTCACCCCTCCACTTT

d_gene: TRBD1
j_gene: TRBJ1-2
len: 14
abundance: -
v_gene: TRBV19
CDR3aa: CASSRTGKAVGYTF
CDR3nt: TGTGCCAGTAGCAGGACAGGCAAAGCTGTGGGCTACACCTTC

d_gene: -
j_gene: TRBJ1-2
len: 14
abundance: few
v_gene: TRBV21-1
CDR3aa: CASSKAGQKNGYTF
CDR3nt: TGTGCCAGCAGCAAAGCGGGACAGAAAAATGGCTACACCTTC

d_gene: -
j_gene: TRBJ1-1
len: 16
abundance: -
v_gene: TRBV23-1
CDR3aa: CASSRQIIPRNTEAFF
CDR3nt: TGCGCCAGCAGTCGCCAAATAATACCTAGGAACACTGAAGCTTTCTTT

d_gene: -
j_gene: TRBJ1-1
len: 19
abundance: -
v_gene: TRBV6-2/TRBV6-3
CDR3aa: CASSFLARKAAPMNTEAFF
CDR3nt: TGTGCCAGCAGTTTTCTTGCCAGGAAGGCAGCTCCCATGAACACTGAAGCTTTCTTT

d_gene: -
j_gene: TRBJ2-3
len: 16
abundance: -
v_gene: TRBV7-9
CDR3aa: CASSLDRRRNTDTQYF
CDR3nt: TGTGCCAGCAGCTTAGATCGGCGGAGAAACACAGATACGCAGTATTTT

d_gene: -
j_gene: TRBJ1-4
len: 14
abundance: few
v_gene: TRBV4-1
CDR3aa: CASSQLERVEKLFF
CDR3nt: TGCGCCAGCAGCCAGTTAGAGCGGGTCGAAAAACTGTTTTTT

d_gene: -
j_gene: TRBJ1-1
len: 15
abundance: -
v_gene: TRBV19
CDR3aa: CASSPRFGTLTEAFF
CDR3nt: TGTGCCAGTAGTCCGCGATTCGGGACACTGACTGAAGCTTTCTTT

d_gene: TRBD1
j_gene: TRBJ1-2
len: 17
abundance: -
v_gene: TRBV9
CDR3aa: CASSAGQGMVWADGYTF
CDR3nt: TGTGCCAGCAGCGCGGGACAGGGGATGGTTTGGGCTGATGGCTACACCTTC

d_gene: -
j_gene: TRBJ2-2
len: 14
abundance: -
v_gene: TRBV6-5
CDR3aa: CATLVYQNTGELFF
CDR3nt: TGTGCCACCCTTGTCTACCAGAACACCGGGGAGCTGTTTTTT

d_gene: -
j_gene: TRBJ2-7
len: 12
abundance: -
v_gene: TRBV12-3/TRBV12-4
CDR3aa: CASGSGYGEQYF
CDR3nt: TGTGCCAGCGGTTCAGGGTACGGCGAGCAGTACTTC

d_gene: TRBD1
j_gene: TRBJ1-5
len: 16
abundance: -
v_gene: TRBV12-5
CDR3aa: CASGGNRGQSNQPQHF
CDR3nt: TGTGCTAGTGGTGGGAACAGGGGCCAGAGCAATCAGCCCCAGCATTTT

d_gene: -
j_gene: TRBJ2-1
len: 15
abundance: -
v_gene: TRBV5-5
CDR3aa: CASSLEQGDYNEQFF
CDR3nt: TGTGCCAGCAGCTTGGAACAGGGTGACTACAATGAGCAGTTCTTC